This T cell receptor beta chain was identified during a study of neurological immune-mediated disorders (dated by TCRdb to between 2019 and 2020). About the study as a whole: Peripheral blood TCR-beta repertoires from HTLV-I-associated myelopathy (HAM/TSP) patients, multiple sclerosis patients and healthy controls were compared by UMI-based sequencing. Alongside PBMC samples, the set of around 99 TCR-beta libraries contained longitudinal samples, technical triplicates, and paired CD4+ and CD8+ T-cell subsets that had been sorted. The cohort was made up of about 66 subjects, consisting of roughly 15 HAM/TSP patients, around 35 multiple sclerosis patients and about 20 healthy controls.

For the unsorted PBMC libraries, 2 million PBMCs were stored in RNAlater at -80 degrees C until RNA extraction and were used to generate the libraries. PBMCs were separated from peripheral blood using Ficoll-Hypaque density gradient centrifugation and then cryopreserved in liquid nitrogen. The CDR3 spans 16 residues, from the cysteine through the phenylalanine. The read is trimmed to its CDR3 DNA, 48 bases read in frame from base 1. The trim is 2 bases for V and 0 bases for J, with a gap of 14 bases between the germline ends. CDR1 DFQATT and CDR2 SNEGSKA were looked up in the germline V gene (reference sequence). To synthesize cDNA, template-switch 5'RACE was performed with a primer carrying a 10-nucleotide random unique molecular identifier so that each TCR transcript was tagged. Every sequencing run yielded over 190 million TCR-beta sequences covering 15-18 subjects. The RNeasy kit was used to extract total RNA. TCR-beta VDJ regions were amplified with primers for the TCR constant region and the 5'RACE anchor, using the KAPA Real-time Library Amplification kit. Sample indexes and Illumina adaptors were added in a first PCR, after which library yield was increased in a second PCR. After purification with Ampure beads, the TCR product of roughly 650 bp was size-selected on a 2% E-gel SizeSelection system. Before pooling, library quality was assessed on a Bioanalyzer, concentration was determined with Qubit, and library quantification was performed with the Kapa Library Quantification kit. Paired-end 2 x 150 bp sequencing of the libraries was performed on an Illumina HiSeq 2500. To increase sequence diversity, roughly 24-31% phiX was spiked into each library pool. Per the source publication's procedure: The UMI-based MiGEC pipeline processed quality-filtered reads and removed over 80% of raw TCR sequences during error correction. VDJ genes were aligned to IMGT germline references, and clonotypes were defined by unique CDR3 amino acid sequence plus V-J genes. VDJtools evaluated clonal expansion, Shannon diversity and CDR3 relatedness (CalcPairwiseDistances, ClusterSamples); CLCbio workbench built phylogenetic trees. Using coefficient-of-variation modelling across technical triplicates, the study counted a clone as expanded if it had at least 8 unique UMIs. TCRdb reworked the public reads: Q25 trimming with fastp, MiXCR clone assembly, productive beta chains retained. Duplicate CDR3 protein sequences are folded into a single record with the most common DNA and genes. The authors' filters were not applied to this entry. For this sample the table gives tens of thousands of distinct CDR3 sequences, of which 11% to 15% were detected only once. Over 20% of the sample is in the top ten clones.

This clonotype appeared many times. Its antigen is not yet known. Base qualities are not recorded, but no much larger clone differs from it by a single base. General findings and caveats noted by the study authors: TCR clonal expansion was greatest in HAM/TSP patients and smallest in MS patients, who ranked below even healthy controls. Expanded clones from different subjects shared no identical CDR3 amino acid sequences, which suggests that TCR-beta repertoires were private in all groups.

The sample taken for sequencing was PBMCs. Rearrangement joined TRBV20-1 to TRBJ2-4; TRBD1 is possibly the D segment (6 matching bases). The source of this sequence is a woman between 50 and 59 years old with HTLV-1-associated myelopathy (HAM/TSP). The DNA sequence is given as TGCAGTGCTAGACCTACGACAGGAGTAGCCAAAAACATTCAGTACTTC. Translated, it gives CSARPTTGVAKNIQYF.